Listed below are T cell receptor beta chains from one sample, sequenced in a study of technical replicates of blood from several donors. Assay: immunoSEQ multiplex PCR; the TCRdb copy retains only in-frame clones and omits some. This table has some 71,000 clones, 95% to 98% appearing once. Sequencing used T cells isolated from PBMCs. The receptors stem from a human donor in good health. Both conserved end residues are part of each CDR3. Fields, in order: CDR3 protein, CDR3 DNA, J gene, V gene, clone size, D gene. The D gene is left open where the match is weak. Rows may omit the clone size; those that give it use once, few, many or a size class.

CASSQDQEAFF	TGTGCCAGCAGCCAAGATCAAGAAGCTTTCTTT	TRBJ1-1	TRBV4-2	NA	NA
CSAGTPNQPQHF	TGCAGCGCTGGGACACCCAATCAGCCCCAGCATTTT	TRBJ1-5	TRBV29-1	NA	NA
CASSDTGTNTEAFF	TGCGCCAGCAGTGATACAGGGACAAACACTGAAGCTTTCTTT	TRBJ1-1	TRBV5-1	NA	NA
CASSQSERIAKNIQYF	TGCGCCAGCAGCCAATCTGAGCGGATAGCCAAAAACATTCAGTACTTC	TRBJ2-4	TRBV4-1	NA	NA
CASSLRAGGWYEQYF	TGTGCCAGCAGCTTACGAGCGGGAGGATGGTACGAGCAGTACTTC	TRBJ2-7	TRBV7-3	NA	TRBD2
CASSLTGSYEQYF	TGTGCCAGCAGTCTCACAGGATCCTACGAGCAGTACTTC	TRBJ2-7	TRBV27	once	NA
CASSDEDWRPPLSQYF	TGTGCCAGCAGTGATGAGGACTGGCGTCCTCCCCTAAGCCAGTACTTC	TRBJ2-5	TRBV6-1	NA	NA
CASSLGTHINQPQHF	TGTGCCAGCAGCTTAGGGACACATATCAATCAGCCCCAGCATTTT	TRBJ1-5	TRBV7-8	NA	NA
CASSSGQEAGNTIYF	TGTGCCAGTAGTTCCGGACAGGAGGCTGGAAACACCATATATTTT	TRBJ1-3	TRBV19	NA	TRBD1
CASSTRLAGASSYEQYF	TGTGCCAGCAGTACCCGACTAGCGGGGGCAAGCTCCTACGAGCAGTACTTC	TRBJ2-7	TRBV27	NA	TRBD2
CASRKGFTDTQYF	TGTGCCAGCAGAAAGGGGTTCACAGATACGCAGTATTTT	TRBJ2-3	TRBV28	NA	NA
CASSLGGTLYGYTF	TGTGCCAGCAGCTTGGGGGGGACTCTCTATGGCTACACCTTC	TRBJ1-2	TRBV14	NA	NA
CASSPGQGVYTEAFF	TGTGCCAGCTCACCGGGACAGGGGGTATACACTGAAGCTTTCTTT	TRBJ1-1	TRBV18	NA	TRBD1
CASSQDTSGSYDTQYF	TGCGCCAGCAGCCAAGATACTAGCGGGAGCTACGATACGCAGTATTTT	TRBJ2-3	TRBV4-3	NA	TRBD2
CASSSLAGDGQPQHF	TGTGCCAGCAGTTCCCTGGCGGGGGACGGTCAGCCCCAGCATTTT	TRBJ1-5	TRBV6-5	NA	NA
CAISELAGGVNEQFF	TGTGCCATCAGTGAGTTGGCGGGAGGGGTAAATGAGCAGTTCTTC	TRBJ2-1	TRBV10-3	once	TRBD2
CASSLSGGTTEAFF	TGTGCCAGCAGCTTATCGGGAGGAACCACTGAAGCTTTCTTT	TRBJ1-1	TRBV7-3	NA	NA